This TCR beta chain originates from a study of T cell repertoires in aging, cancer and after chemotherapy. Study outcomes and limitations: These repertoire data do not allow conclusions about immunological memory after chemotherapy. Healthy donors lost TCR diversity with age mainly through richness, cancer patients through richness and evenness.

TRB rearrangements spanning V, D and J were amplified using mixed TRB-A/B primers. TCRdb redid the calling of the multiplex PCR reads with MiXCR, one entry per CDR3 protein. The sample contains about 3,000 distinct CDR3 sequences, more than 20% of which appear only once. TCR beta rearrangements were amplified from peripheral blood genomic DNA. The CDR3 loop spans 14 amino acids. V lost 1 base to trimming and J lost 0 bases, with 6 bases between them. As concerns this clonotype: Its target is unknown.

Sequences were obtained from blood. This receptor was taken from a human donor with a solid tumor. The chain has TRBV12-3 or TRBV12-4 and TRBJ1-2; D unresolved. CDR3 in amino acids: CASSLVRTNYGYTF. As DNA, the CDR3 is TGTGCCAGCAGTTTAGTTAGGACTAACTATGGCTACACCTTC.